The sequence of this TCR beta chain was determined in a study of T cell responses to AZD1222 COVID-19 vaccine. The CDR3 is 13 residues long. Trimming cost V 2 bases and J 0 bases, with 5 bases left between them. CDR1 and CDR2 from the germline V gene are GTSNPN and SVGIG (reference sequence). Overall study results and limits: The number of AZD1222 recipients seropositive at baseline was only five to seven. The donors showed a predominance of white British ancestry and of females, with possible underestimation of clonal diversity. The study sampled repertoires only after the peak T cell response. At 160-218 and 743-854, vaccine-associated CD4 TCRs were dominant, and they spanned spike.

Some clones are missing from TCRdb's copy, which holds only in-frame ones; the method was immunoSEQ multiplex PCR. The repertoire has 99,000 or so clones, approximately 88% of them found once; the top ten carry more than 8%. This clone was seen once. Its matching antigen is unknown. This rearrangement joins TRBV30 to TRBJ1-5; D remains ambiguous. The sample here was peripheral blood, taken on day 0 of AZD1222 vaccination. The TCR comes from an adult in good health. CDR3 protein: CAWSRLSNQPQHF. The DNA for the CDR3 is TGTGCCTGGAGTAGACTTAGCAATCAGCCCCAGCATTTT.